The TCR beta chain under discussion was sequenced for a study of early T cells in non-severe SARS-CoV-2 infection. Whole-study findings and limits: Private and CD4 specificities were missed by VDJdb matching, which favored anti-spike CD8 responses.

Per the germline V gene, CDR1 is SQVTM and CDR2 is ANQGSEA. CDR3 length equals 13 residues. V lost 5 bases and J lost 4, with 14 bases in between. Attachment of unique molecular identifiers was made to individual cDNA molecules. One entry per CDR3 protein results from TCRdb running MiXCR on the 5' RACE reads. The sample contains nearly 55,000 distinct CDR3 sequences, roughly 7.8% of which appear only once. The sample holds many counts of this clonotype. Its antigen is unknown. The chain employs TRBV29-1 and TRBJ1-1; tentatively, D is TRBD1 (6 bases). This specimen consisted of whole blood, obtained at baseline. The origin of this receptor is an adult who was a healthcare worker with PCR-confirmed SARS-CoV-2 infection or an uninfected control (not recorded which). Here the CDR3 reads CSVQDSPGTEAFF. The CDR3 DNA reads as TGCAGCGTTCAGGACAGTCCAGGCACTGAAGCTTTCTTT.